These 19 T cell receptor beta chains came from one sample sequenced in a study of blood T cell repertoires in COVID-19. Sequencing was performed with immunoSEQ multiplex PCR; in TCRdb, only in-frame clones are kept and a portion is missing. The sample records over 45,000 clones, around nine tenths being singletons. The sequencing sample was made of peripheral blood. These receptors came from a man aged 55-75 years with active COVID-19.

The chain is built from TRBV11-3 and TRBJ2-5; the D gene is possibly TRBD1 (5 bases). Trimming took 4 bases from V and 3 from J, leaving 15 bases between them. The CDR3 totals 15 residues. Germline V gene lookup returns CDR1 SGHNT and CDR2 YENEEA. The CDR3 region has the DNA TGTGCCAGCAGCTCCTCTCAGGGTACAGAAGAGACCCAGTACTTC. Translation gives CASSSSQGTEETQYF.

The V gene is TRBV7-2, the J gene TRBJ2-7, with D possibly matching TRBD2 (5 bases). Germline V gene data show CDR1 as SGHTA and CDR2 as FQGNSA. The V end was cut by 1 base, the J end by 2 bases, with 9 bases between. CDR3 length equals 14 residues. CDR3 residues: CASSLGGSPYEQYF. CDR3 DNA: TGTGCCAGCAGCTTAGGTGGGAGCCCCTACGAGCAGTACTTC.

J is TRBJ2-1 and V is TRBV25-1; TRBD1 matches 9 bases. With V trimmed by 6 bases and J by 4 bases, 4 bases remained unmatched. CDR3 length equals 14 residues. The germline V gene has CDR1 MGHDK and CDR2 SYGVNS. The CDR3 DNA sequence: TGTGCCAGCAGCAAACAGGGGGCTTACAATGAGCAGTTCTTC. This codes for CASSKQGAYNEQFF.

This rearrangement joins TRBV7-6 to TRBJ1-5; D call uncertain. CDR3 length equals 15 residues. Germline CDR1 and CDR2: SGHVS and FNYEAQ. Deletions cut 1 base from V and 4 bases from J, with 11 bases between. The CDR3 DNA reads TGTGCCAGCAGCTTAGAGGAGGGCCCTAATCAGCCCCAGCATTTT. Residues: CASSLEEGPNQPQHF.

This rearrangement joins TRBV28 to TRBJ1-1; D gene unclear. The CDR3 covers 14 residues. Trimming cost V 6 bases and J 0 bases, with 11 bases left between them. Germline V gives CDR1 MDHEN, CDR2 SYDVKM. Here the CDR3 DNA reads TGTGCCAGCAGCATACTGATAATGAACACTGAAGCTTTCTTT. Translation: CASSILIMNTEAFF.

V and J are TRBV6-5 and TRBJ2-3; D is undetermined. Germline V gives CDR1 MNHEY, CDR2 SVGAGI. The CDR3 is made up of 15 amino acids. Trimming shortened V by 0 bases and J by 1 base, and 8 bases separated the two germline ends. CDR3 amino acids: CASSYSFRRTDTQYF. The CDR3 DNA is TGTGCCAGCAGTTACTCCTTCAGGCGCACAGATACGCAGTATTTT.

This sequence joins TRBV3-1 (or the pseudogene TRBV3-2) and TRBJ2-5, with 8 nucleotides matching TRBD2. Trimming cost V 6 bases and J 5 bases; bases outside gene matches: 17. Germline V gene sequence: CDR1 LGHDT, CDR2 YNNKEL (reference sequence). The CDR3 runs 17 residues. The CDR3 here is CASSPVLAAGGSETQYF. DNA for the CDR3: TGTGCCAGCAGTCCTGTACTAGCGGCGGGAGGTAGCGAGACCCAGTACTTC.

The rearrangement joins TRBV6-6 to TRBJ1-4; 8 bases are a match to TRBD1. Germline V lookup: CDR1 MNHNY, CDR2 SVGAGI (reference sequence). Losses at the gene ends were 4 bases for V and 7 bases for J; bases not matched to a gene: 11. The CDR3 length is 16 residues. The CDR3 sequence: CASSSSGQGLSEKLFF. CDR3 sequence (DNA): TGTGCCAGCAGTTCTTCAGGACAGGGCTTAAGTGAAAAACTGTTTTTT.

This chain uses TRBV3-1 (or the pseudogene TRBV3-2) with TRBJ2-1, with 14 bases matching TRBD2. Germline assignment: CDR1 LGHDT and CDR2 YNNKEL (reference sequence). The CDR3 is 17 amino acids. The junction had 8 bases not matched to a gene; V was cut back by 5 bases and J by 5 bases. This chain's CDR3 is CASSEGTSGSWDNEQFF. CDR3 bases: TGTGCCAGCAGCGAAGGGACTAGCGGGAGTTGGGACAATGAGCAGTTCTTC.

The rearrangement links TRBV29-1 to TRBJ2-5; tentative D call: TRBD2 (5 bases). The CDR3 sequence is 13 residues long. V was clipped by 7 bases and J by 7 bases, with 19 bases between them. Germline loops: CDR1 SQVTM, CDR2 ANQGSEA. CDR3 in amino acids: CSAQEDAGRTQYF. CDR3 DNA sequence: TGCAGCGCCCAGGAGGACGCGGGTAGGACCCAGTACTTC.

J is TRBJ1-4 and V is TRBV19; no clear D. V was trimmed by 2 bases and J by 0 bases, leaving 10 bases between them. CDR1 and CDR2 from the germline V gene are LNHDA and SQIVND (reference sequence). This CDR3 spans 16 amino acids. CDR3 region: CASSIRAGTTNEKLFF. CDR3 in DNA: TGTGCCAGTAGTATAAGGGCGGGGACAACTAATGAAAAACTGTTTTTT.

The chain carries TRBV10-3 and TRBJ1-4; 8 bases fit TRBD1. CDR1 ENHRY and CDR2 SYGVKD come from the germline V gene. V trimming: 6 bases; J trimming: 7 bases; junction bases outside the gene matches: 7. The CDR3 runs to 14 residues. The CDR3 DNA reads TGTGCCATCAGCAGTTCAGGGGGCGGTGAAAAACTGTTTTTT. It specifies CAISSSGGGEKLFF.

The chain joins TRBV7-2 to TRBJ2-5, with 10 bases matching TRBD1. CDR1 and CDR2 from the germline V gene are SGHTA and FQGNSA. The CDR3 covers 16 residues. The junction had 6 bases not matched to a gene; V was cut back by 5 bases and J by 0 bases. CDR3 DNA sequence: TGTGCCAGCAGCAATTGGGACAGGGGCTACCAAGAGACCCAGTACTTC. Amino acid sequence: CASSNWDRGYQETQYF. Using reference TRBV7-2 and TRBJ2-5 for the parts outside the CDR3, the full variable domain is GAGVSQSPSNKVTEKGKDVELRCDPISGHTALYWYRQSLGQGLEFLIYFQGNSAPDKSGLPSDRFSAERTGGSVSTLTIQRTQQEDSAVYLCASSNWDRGYQETQYFGPGTRLLVL.

The V gene is TRBV7-9, the J gene TRBJ2-5; 8 bases are a match to TRBD2. Germline V gene lookup returns CDR1 SEHNR and CDR2 FQNEAQ (reference sequence). CDR3 length: 15 amino acids. The V and J ends lost 4 bases and 3 bases, in that order; junction bases with no gene match: 7. CDR3 sequence: CASSSKGLGEETQYF. The CDR3 region has the DNA TGTGCCAGCAGCTCGAAGGGACTAGGGGAAGAGACCCAGTACTTC.

The J gene is TRBJ1-3, the V gene TRBV19, with no clear D. The CDR3 length is 15 residues. The germline CDR1 and CDR2 sequences are LNHDA and SQIVND (reference sequence). Trimming took 1 base from V and 5 from J, leaving 12 bases between them. The CDR3 spells CASSIAPTARNTIYF. The CDR3 DNA sequence: TGTGCCAGTAGTATAGCCCCCACAGCCCGAAACACCATATATTTT.

The V call is TRBV10-1, the J call TRBJ2-7; perhaps TRBD2 as D (6 bases). In germline, CDR1 is WNHNN, CDR2 SYGVQD (reference sequence). The CDR3 contains 13 residues. Deletions cut 9 bases from V and 5 bases from J, with 17 bases between. CDR3 region: CASSPGLWDEQYF. CDR3 DNA sequence: TGCGCCAGTTCGCCGGGACTTTGGGACGAGCAGTACTTC.

V is TRBV9 and J is TRBJ2-3, with a tentative D call TRBD2 (7 bases). Germline loops: CDR1 SGDLS, CDR2 YYNGEE. The CDR3 consists of 16 residues. Trimming cost V 4 bases and J 6 bases, with 21 bases left between them. The CDR3 bases are TGTGCCAGCAGCTTCTCTGGAGGGGGGGGCAGGGATACGCAGTATTTT. Residues: CASSFSGGGGRDTQYF.

The chain employs TRBV21-1 and TRBJ2-7; whether TRBD2, the table's D call, matches the DNA was not checked. TRBV21-1 is an annotated pseudogene. The CDR3 consists of 16 residues. In DNA, the CDR3 is TGTGCCAGCACCTCACCGGGACTGGGGAAGCCTTACGAGCAGTACTTC. Protein: CASTSPGLGKPYEQYF.

The V call is TRBV11-2, the J call TRBJ1-1; D ambiguous. The V end lost 2 bases, the J end lost 0 bases, and 13 bases lay between the germline ends. CDR1 is SGHAT, CDR2 FQNNGV, per germline. The CDR3 covers 16 residues. CDR3 loop: CASSLHPGVVNTEAFF. The CDR3 coding sequence is TGTGCCAGCAGCTTACATCCTGGAGTGGTGAACACTGAAGCTTTCTTT.